This T cell receptor (beta chain) was observed in a study of blood T cell repertoires in COVID-19. The CDR3 runs to 14 residues. With 4 bases removed from V and 8 bases from J, the gap between germline ends came to 17 bases. CDR1 and CDR2 (germline): SGHTA, FQGNSA. Source study methods: Quantification of nucleated cells was approximated via reference gene primer amplification. Profiling relied on immunoSEQ multiplex PCR, and the TCRdb table lists in-frame clones only, not all of them. V and J calls and clone size are those listed in that table; D and trimming were worked out from the DNA. The repertoire holds 200,000 or so clones, about 91% seen once, with 2% to 3% in the top ten.

The rearrangement joins TRBV7-2 to TRBJ1-1; a possible D gene is TRBD1 (6 bases). The clonotype comes from a woman aged 35 to 49 with acute COVID-19. The sample comprised PBMCs or T cells enriched from blood (not recorded which). DNA of the CDR3: TGTGCCAGCAGCTCCGGGCCCTCAGGGACAGAAGCTTTCTTT. Amino acid sequence: CASSSGPSGTEAFF.